The 22 T cell receptor beta chains below were found in one sample sequenced in a study of OX40 agonist ivuxolimab in advanced cancers. Library preparation used the immunoSEQ multiplex PCR assay. The clones in this table, taken by TCRdb from immuneACCESS, are in-frame only. Not every clone is retained; where verified, under half of the shortfall comes from an unresolved V gene, and the cause of the rest is unknown. Counted in this sample were about 25,000 clones; roughly 85% of them appeared once. Jointly, the top ten make up approximately 16% of the sample. The specimen was CD4+ or CD8+ T cells sorted from blood, collected in a trial of the OX40 agonist ivuxolimab. The receptors shown here come from an adult with an advanced solid tumor such as melanoma, head and neck, liver or kidney cancer.

The chain recombines TRBV4-1 with TRBJ2-7; no reliable D call. The CDR3 totals 14 residues. CDR1 and CDR2 (germline): MGHRA, YSYEKL. V was shortened by 0 bases and J by 4 bases, with 10 bases between the two germline ends. The CDR3 reads CASSQEGILYEQYF. The CDR3 DNA reads TGCGCCAGCAGCCAAGAGGGAATCCTGTACGAGCAGTACTTC.

CDR3 coding DNA: TGTGCCAGCAGTCCCGGCTGGAGCGAATTGTACGAGCAGTACTTC. Protein: CASSPGWSELYEQYF. The chain uses TRBV28 and TRBJ2-7, with D unclear. Germline assignment: CDR1 MDHEN and CDR2 SYDVKM. Trimming cost V 5 bases and J 4 bases, with 18 bases left between them. The CDR3 contains 15 residues.

This chain joins TRBV6-5 and TRBJ2-5, with D unresolved. Trimming removed 10 bases from V and 5 bases from J, with 20 bases in between. The CDR3 runs to 14 residues. Germline values: CDR1 MNHEY, CDR2 SVGAGI. The CDR3 sequence: CATQGRPVMETQYF. CDR3 coding DNA: TGTGCCACCCAAGGACGGCCGGTGATGGAGACCCAGTACTTC.

This clone was observed a handful of times. J is TRBJ1-1 and V is TRBV9; possibly TRBD1 for D (6 bases). CDR1 and CDR2 (germline): SGDLS, YYNGEE. The CDR3 covers 13 residues. V lost 5 bases to trimming and J lost 3 bases, with 11 bases between them. CDR3 DNA sequence: TGTGCCAGCAGTACGGGGGGGCACACTGAAGCTTTCTTT. It translates to CASSTGGHTEAFF.

The chain links TRBV7-2 to TRBJ2-1, with 13 bases identical to TRBD2. Germline CDR1 is SGHTA and CDR2 is FQGNSA. V lost 6 bases and J lost 0; bases outside the gene matches: 5. CDR3 size: 17 residues. Here the CDR3 reads CASRGLAGPNSYNEQFF. CDR3 sequence (DNA): TGTGCCAGCAGGGGACTAGCGGGACCAAACTCCTACAATGAGCAGTTCTTC. Full variable domain (rest looked up from reference TRBV7-2 and TRBJ2-1): GAGVSQSPSNKVTEKGKDVELRCDPISGHTALYWYRQSLGQGLEFLIYFQGNSAPDKSGLPSDRFSAERTGGSVSTLTIQRTQQEDSAVYLCASRGLAGPNSYNEQFFGPGTRLTVL.

This chain links TRBV28 with TRBJ2-7, with 8 bases identical to TRBD2. The CDR3 consists of 16 residues. Looked up from germline, CDR1 is MDHEN and CDR2 is SYDVKM. The V gene end was trimmed by 2 bases and the J gene end by 3 bases; junction bases not matched to a gene: 9. The CDR3 DNA reads as TGTGCCAGCAGTTTAGGACTAGCAGGAAGTCGCTACGAGCAGTACTTC. Translated, it gives CASSLGLAGSRYEQYF.

This clone was seen a handful of times. The V gene is TRBV9, the J gene TRBJ2-7; D is perhaps TRBD1 or TRBD2 (6 bases each). V was trimmed by 4 bases and J by 2 bases, leaving 16 bases between them. The CDR3 length is 15 residues. In germline, CDR1 is SGDLS, CDR2 YYNGEE. The CDR3 sequence is CASSPTGAGAYEQYF. CDR3 sequence (DNA): TGTGCCAGCAGCCCAACGGGGGCCGGGGCCTACGAGCAGTACTTC. Looking up the rest from reference TRBV9 and TRBJ2-7 gives the full variable domain: DSGVTQTPKHLITATGQRVTLRCSPRSGDLSVYWYQQSLDQGLQFLIQYYNGEERAKGNILERFSAQQFPDLHSELNLSSLELGDSALYFCASSPTGAGAYEQYFGPGTRLTVT.

CDR3 sequence: CASSADRGSYEQYF. The CDR3 nucleotides read TGTGCCAGCAGCGCAGACAGGGGATCCTACGAGCAGTACTTC. The gene calls are TRBV9 and TRBJ2-5, with 8 bases matching TRBD1. The J call is doubtful: the DNA matches TRBJ2-7 better. The CDR3 runs 14 residues. CDR1 is SGDLS and CDR2 is YYNGEE in the germline V gene.

This chain links TRBV4-1 with TRBJ1-4; 9 bases agree with TRBD1. The CDR3 runs to 16 residues. Germline loops: CDR1 MGHRA, CDR2 YSYEKL. V lost 5 bases and J lost 3; bases outside the gene matches: 7. This chain's CDR3 is CASSFRDRVSNEKLFF. CDR3 DNA: TGCGCCAGCAGCTTCCGGGACAGGGTCTCTAATGAAAAACTGTTTTTT.

This rearrangement joins TRBV5-1 to TRBJ1-2; 11 positions agree with TRBD1. Germline CDR1 reads SGHRS; CDR2 reads YFSETQ. This CDR3 is built from 15 residues. The trim removed 3 bases at V and 5 bases at J, leaving 6 bases unmatched. The CDR3 DNA is TGCGCCAGCAGCTCCCGGACAGGGGGCTTTTATGGCTACACCTTC. Residues: CASSSRTGGFYGYTF.

This clone has a handful of counts. V and J are TRBV4-3 and TRBJ1-5; D gene unclear. The CDR3 contains 14 residues. V lost 0 bases, J lost 9 bases, and 12 bases lay in between. Germline assignment: CDR1 LGHNA and CDR2 YSLEER. CDR3 sequence reads: CASSQEREYGPQHF. The CDR3, as DNA: TGCGCCAGCAGCCAAGAACGGGAGTATGGGCCCCAGCATTTT.

This clone was seen a few times. The rearrangement uses TRBV27 and TRBJ2-7; 7 bases are a match to TRBD1. Per germline, CDR1 MNHEY and CDR2 SMNVEV (reference sequence). The CDR3 sequence is 14 residues long. J gave up 4 bases and V 4 bases, and 7 bases lay outside the gene matches. The CDR3 DNA sequence: TGTGCCAGCAGTTCCGAAGGGACAGAATACGAGCAGTACTTC. Amino acids: CASSSEGTEYEQYF.

This chain links TRBV9 with TRBJ2-1; 7 bases fit TRBD2. Looked up from germline, CDR1 is SGDLS and CDR2 is YYNGEE. V shed 0 bases, J shed 6 bases, and the junction held 3 bases outside the gene matches. This CDR3 spans 14 amino acids. CDR3 DNA sequence: TGTGCCAGCAGCGTAGCGGGAGGAGGCAATGAGCAGTTCTTC. Protein sequence: CASSVAGGGNEQFF.

The genes are TRBV19 and TRBJ2-7; D ambiguous. V was pared by 5 bases and J by 4 bases, with 12 bases between. The CDR3 runs 13 residues. CDR1 and CDR2 (germline): LNHDA, SQIVND (reference sequence). CDR3 sequence: CASSPGSVYEQYF. CDR3 coding DNA: TGTGCCAGTAGTCCAGGTTCCGTTTACGAGCAGTACTTC.

The rearrangement joins TRBV7-9 to TRBJ2-7, with unresolved D. The ends were cut back, 4 bases at V and 2 bases at J, with 9 bases in the middle. This CDR3 comprises 13 residues. Germline V gene lookup returns CDR1 SEHNR and CDR2 FQNEAQ (reference sequence). This chain's CDR3 is CASSSGRPYEQYF. The CDR3 DNA follows: TGTGCCAGCAGCTCCGGAAGGCCCTACGAGCAGTACTTC. Based on the CDR3 plus reference TRBV7-9 and TRBJ2-7, the full variable domain is DTGVSQNPRHKITKRGQNVTFRCDPISEHNRLYWYRQTLGQGPEFLTYFQNEAQLEKSRLLSDRFSAERPKGSFSTLEIQRTEQGDSAMYLCASSSGRPYEQYFGPGTRLTVT.

This chain joins TRBV28 and TRBJ2-4, with D perhaps assigned TRBD1 or TRBD2 (5 bases each). V lost 1 base to trimming and J lost 8 bases, with 9 bases between them. This CDR3 is built from 13 residues. Germline V gene lookup returns CDR1 MDHEN and CDR2 SYDVKM. CDR3 loop: CASSLLRDDIQYF. CDR3 DNA: TGTGCCAGCAGTTTATTAAGGGACGACATTCAGTACTTC.

By its share, this clone is medium-sized (0.01 to 0.1%). This chain links TRBV9 with TRBJ2-1; 8 positions agree with TRBD2. Germline V gene sequence: CDR1 SGDLS, CDR2 YYNGEE. J gave up 9 bases and V 2 bases, and 10 bases lay outside the gene matches. The CDR3 totals 15 residues. The CDR3 DNA reads as TGTGCCAGCAGCGTGGGGTGGGGACTAGGGCCTGAGCAGTTCTTC. It specifies CASSVGWGLGPEQFF.

This chain uses TRBV7-8 with TRBJ2-2; maybe TRBD2 (5 bases). Trimming removed 4 bases at V and 2 bases at J, with 11 bases between. The CDR3 consists of 15 residues. Germline lookup yields CDR1 SGHVS and CDR2 FQNEAQ. The CDR3 here is CASSSGVVNTGELFF. The CDR3 coding sequence is TGTGCCAGCAGCTCCGGGGTAGTAAACACCGGGGAGCTGTTTTTT.

The chain employs TRBV19 and TRBJ2-1, with unresolved D. The CDR3 runs to 13 residues. V was cut by 6 bases and J by 6 bases, with 12 bases left in between. Germline V gene data show CDR1 as LNHDA and CDR2 as SQIVND (reference sequence). The CDR3 nucleotides read TGTGCCAGTAGCCCAGGACCTGCCAATGAGCAGTTCTTC. Protein: CASSPGPANEQFF. Based on the CDR3 plus reference TRBV19 and TRBJ2-1, the full variable domain is DGGITQSPKYLFRKEGQNVTLSCEQNLNHDAMYWYRQDPGQGLRLIYYSQIVNDFQKGDIAEGYSVSREKKESFPLTVTSAQKNPTAFYLCASSPGPANEQFFGPGTRLTVL.

The chain links TRBV2 to TRBJ2-5; no reliable D call. The germline CDR1 and CDR2 sequences are SNHLY and FYNNEI. V lost 8 bases to trimming and J lost 4 bases, with 11 bases between them. The CDR3 runs 12 residues. The CDR3 region is CASPETVETQYF. DNA of the CDR3: TGTGCCAGCCCAGAGACGGTAGAGACCCAGTACTTC.

The chain uses TRBV6-5 and TRBJ1-2; unclear D gene. Trimming took off 4 bases at V and 2 bases at J, with 14 bases between the two ends. From germline, CDR1 is MNHEY and CDR2 SVGAGI. This CDR3 spans 15 amino acids. CDR3 coding DNA: TGTGCCAGCAGTTCCGGACGGAAAGTGAACTATGGCTACACCTTC. This sequence encodes CASSSGRKVNYGYTF.

The chain has TRBV7-9 and TRBJ2-5; the D gene is possibly TRBD2 (6 bases). V lost 5 bases, J lost 4 bases, and 20 bases lay in between. This CDR3 contains 16 residues. Germline V gene lookup returns CDR1 SEHNR and CDR2 FQNEAQ (reference sequence). The CDR3: CASSILSAGPGETQYF. CDR3 coding DNA: TGTGCCAGCAGCATCCTCTCGGCGGGGCCAGGAGAGACCCAGTACTTC.